The next 8 T cell receptor beta chains were all read from a single sample in a study of T cells in tumors after PD-1 blockade. Assay used: immunoSEQ multiplex PCR; TCRdb lists only in-frame clones, some missing. Of around 35,000 clones in the sample, approximately 70% were seen once. The sample here was PBMCs, taken after anti-PD-1 treatment. These receptors originate from a human donor with basal cell carcinoma.

The chain links TRBV15 to TRBJ2-2; perhaps TRBD2 as D (5 bases). The CDR3 sequence is 15 residues long. Germline V gene lookup returns CDR1 LNHNV and CDR2 YYDKDF (reference sequence). The V gene lost 0 bases and the J gene lost 5 bases, with 10 bases spanning the gap. Written as DNA, the CDR3 is TGTGCCACCAGCAGAGATCAGCGGCTGACCGGGGAGCTGTTTTTT. It encodes CATSRDQRLTGELFF.

This chain links TRBV5-6 with TRBJ1-2; no reliable D call. The CDR3 runs to 14 residues. Germline-derived CDR1 and CDR2 are SGHDT and YYEEEE. The V gene lost 3 bases and the J gene lost 7 bases, with 16 bases spanning the gap. This chain's CDR3 is CASSYQEVLTGYTF. The CDR3 bases are TGTGCCAGCAGCTATCAGGAAGTTCTTACTGGCTACACCTTC.

The chain combines TRBV24-1 with TRBJ2-3; TRBD2 might be the D (6 bases). Per the germline V gene, CDR1 is KGHDR and CDR2 is SFDVKD. V lost 3 bases and J 1 base, leaving 10 bases between the germline ends. This CDR3 is 15 amino acids long. CDR3 protein: CATSDPRDRTDTQYF. Here the CDR3 DNA reads TGTGCCACCAGTGATCCGCGGGACCGCACAGATACGCAGTATTTT.

The rearrangement joins TRBV7-2 to TRBJ2-1; the D gene is possibly TRBD2 (6 bases). This CDR3 has 16 residues. V was shortened by 5 bases and J by 1 base, with 15 bases between the two germline ends. Germline V gene data show CDR1 as SGHTA and CDR2 as FQGNSA. The CDR3 DNA is TGTGCCAGCAGCCCGCTGGGGGGTCAATCCTACAATGAGCAGTTCTTC. As protein: CASSPLGGQSYNEQFF. The whole variable domain, filled in from reference TRBV7-2 and TRBJ2-1, reads GAGVSQSPSNKVTEKGKDVELRCDPISGHTALYWYRQSLGQGLEFLIYFQGNSAPDKSGLPSDRFSAERTGGSVSTLTIQRTQQEDSAVYLCASSPLGGQSYNEQFFGPGTRLTVL.

The gene calls are TRBV6-5 and TRBJ1-1; possible D gene TRBD1, 6 bases. There are 13 residues in the CDR3. Germline V CDR1 and CDR2: MNHEY, SVGAGI. V was clipped by 5 bases and J by 1 base, with 8 bases between them. The CDR3 region has the DNA TGTGCCAGCAGTACACAGGGGAACACTGAAGCTTTCTTT. Its protein is CASSTQGNTEAFF.

The V call is TRBV3-1 (or the pseudogene TRBV3-2), the J call TRBJ1-5; D is uncertain. This CDR3 region has 13 residues. In germline, CDR1 is LGHDT, CDR2 YNNKEL (reference sequence). Trimming took 0 bases from V and 7 from J, leaving 7 bases between them. The DNA of the CDR3 is TGTGCCAGCAGCCAAGACCCGGCGCAGCCCCAGCATTTT. This gives the protein CASSQDPAQPQHF.

Notes on this clone: At one end, the junction sequence differs from germline, possibly due to a read error. The chain is built from TRBV28 and TRBJ1-2; 11 bases match TRBD1. The CDR3 contains 15 residues. In germline, CDR1 is MDHEN, CDR2 SYDVKM. CDR3 DNA: TGTGCCCGCAGGGGGCGGGACAGGGGGGAATGGGGCTACACCTTC. This sequence encodes CARRGRDRGEWGYTF.

This clone was detected once. V usage is TRBV10-3 and J usage is TRBJ2-7, with 8 positions matching TRBD2. Germline assignment: CDR1 ENHRY and CDR2 SYGVKD. The CDR3 loop spans 15 amino acids. The J segment lost 6 bases and the V segment lost 0 bases, leaving 7 bases of the junction unmatched. The CDR3 loop is CAISESDSGRGEQYF. The CDR3 DNA reads as TGTGCCATCAGTGAGTCGGACAGCGGGAGAGGCGAGCAGTACTTC.